This TCR beta chain was captured in a study of blood T cell repertoires in COVID-19. As for the study in general: Material from acute and convalescent COVID-19 was sourced from the United States, Italy and Spain. From T cells, B-cell-depleted T cells, or PBMCs came the material, which was cDNA or gDNA.

The germline V gene encodes CDR1 SGDLS and CDR2 YYNGEE. CDR3 length equals 13 residues. Deletions cut 3 bases from V and 9 bases from J, with 13 bases between. The assay was immunoSEQ multiplex PCR, and TCRdb's table has in-frame clones only and misses some. Of more than 95,000 clones listed, about 91% are singletons. This sequence originates from a human donor in a cohort sampled during active COVID-19. The chain links TRBV9 to TRBJ2-1, with D possibly being TRBD1 (5 bases). The sequencing sample was made of peripheral blood. DNA for the CDR3: TGTGCCAGCAGCGACAGGATCTGGGGTGAGCAGTTCTTC. Translating it yields CASSDRIWGEQFF.